This T cell receptor (beta chain) originates from a study of neurological immune-mediated disorders. General study findings and limits: The highest TCR clonal expansion occurred in HTLV-1-associated myelopathy; multiple sclerosis fell below healthy controls. There were no CDR3 amino acid sequences shared by expanded clones across subjects, a result suggesting private repertoires in all groups.

5'RACE employing 10-nucleotide random UMIs yielded the cDNA. In TCRdb, the 5' RACE reads were re-called with MiXCR into one record per CDR3 protein. The repertoire includes fewer than 45,000 distinct CDR3 sequences, around 10% of them detected once, and around 3.9% sits in the top ten. This CDR3 comprises 16 residues. Germline CDR1 is SGHNT and CDR2 is YENEEA. V dropped 2 bases and J dropped 14; count of bases not matched to a gene: 13. This clonotype was counted ten times or more. As yet, its antigen is unknown. The time point here: technical triplicate 1. The unsorted libraries were made from 2 million PBMCs kept at -80 C.

The sample taken for sequencing was PBMCs. The V call is TRBV11-3, the J call TRBJ1-6; 9 bases agree with TRBD1. The sequence was collected from a man aged 55-75 years with HTLV-1-associated myelopathy (HAM/TSP). The CDR3 spells CASSLSPGQGPSTLHF. DNA of the CDR3: TGTGCCAGCAGCTTAAGTCCGGGACAGGGACCTTCGACCCTCCACTTT.